This note documents a single T cell receptor beta chain sequence. This sample was included in a study of blood T cell repertoires in COVID-19. Study context: COVID-19 samples collected from the United States, Italy and Spain covered acute and convalescent phases.

Measured with immunoSEQ multiplex PCR; TCRdb has only the in-frame clones, and not every one. The repertoire has 40,000 to 45,000 clones, 87% of them found once; the top ten carry 3.5% to 5%. This sequence originates from a man aged 35 to 55 with COVID-19, enrolled during active disease. Sequencing input: peripheral blood.

CDR3 nucleotides: TGTGCCAGCAGTGAAGCTAGGACAGGGCGAAATCAGCCCCAGCATTTT. Translation: CASSEARTGRNQPQHF. This chain links TRBV6-1 with TRBJ1-5, with 8 bases that match TRBD1. Looked up from germline, CDR1 is MNHNS and CDR2 is SASEGT. The junction had 5 bases not matched to a gene; V was cut back by 0 bases and J by 4 bases. The CDR3 covers 16 residues.